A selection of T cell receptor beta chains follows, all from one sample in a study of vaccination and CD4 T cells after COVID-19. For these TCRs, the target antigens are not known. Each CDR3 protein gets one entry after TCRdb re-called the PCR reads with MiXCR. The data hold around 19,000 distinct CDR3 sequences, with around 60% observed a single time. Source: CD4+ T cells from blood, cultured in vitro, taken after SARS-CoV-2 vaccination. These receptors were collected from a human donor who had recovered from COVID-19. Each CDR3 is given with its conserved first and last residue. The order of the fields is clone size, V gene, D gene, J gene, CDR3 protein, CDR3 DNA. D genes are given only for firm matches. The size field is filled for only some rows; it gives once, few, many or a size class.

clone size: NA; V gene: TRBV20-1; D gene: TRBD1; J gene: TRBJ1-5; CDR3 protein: CSARDIRRQGQGAWGSQPQHF; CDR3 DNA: TGCAGTGCTAGAGATATACGAAGACAAGGACAGGGGGCCTGGGGGTCTCAGCCCCAGCATTTT
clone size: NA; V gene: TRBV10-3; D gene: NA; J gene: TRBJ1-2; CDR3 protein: CAISSMGQFNYGYTF; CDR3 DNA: TGTGCCATCAGCAGCATGGGGCAGTTCAACTATGGCTACACCTTC
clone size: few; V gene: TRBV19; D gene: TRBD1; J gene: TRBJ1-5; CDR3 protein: CASSIAGGGAQPQHF; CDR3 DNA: TGTGCCAGTAGTATAGCAGGGGGAGGTGCGCAGCCCCAGCATTTT
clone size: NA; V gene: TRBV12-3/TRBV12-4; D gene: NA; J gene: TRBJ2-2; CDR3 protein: CASSLVEAGELFF; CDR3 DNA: TGTGCCAGCAGTTTAGTGGAGGCCGGGGAGCTGTTTTTT
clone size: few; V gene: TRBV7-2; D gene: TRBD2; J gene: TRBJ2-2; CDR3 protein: CASSPGTRRTGELFF; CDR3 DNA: TGTGCCAGCAGCCCTGGGACTAGAAGAACCGGGGAGCTGTTTTTT
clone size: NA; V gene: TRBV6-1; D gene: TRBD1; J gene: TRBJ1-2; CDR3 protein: CASSTDREQYGYTF; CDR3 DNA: TGTGCCAGCAGCACCGACAGGGAACAGTATGGCTACACCTTC
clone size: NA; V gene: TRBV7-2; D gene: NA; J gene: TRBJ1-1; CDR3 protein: CASSLRNSPEAFF; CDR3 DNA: TGTGCCAGCAGCTTAAGGAACTCTCCTGAAGCTTTCTTT
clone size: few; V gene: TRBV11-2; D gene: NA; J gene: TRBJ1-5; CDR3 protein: CASSQEFNQPQHF; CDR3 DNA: TGTGCCAGCAGCCAGGAGTTCAATCAGCCCCAGCATTTT
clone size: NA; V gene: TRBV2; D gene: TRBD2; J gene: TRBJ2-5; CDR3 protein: CASQGLLAGGGVWETQYF; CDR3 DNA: TGTGCCTCCCAGGGGCTGTTAGCGGGGGGGGGAGTCTGGGAGACCCAGTACTTC
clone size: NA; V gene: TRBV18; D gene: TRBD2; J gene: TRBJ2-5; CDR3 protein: CASSPKAGTSSQETQYF; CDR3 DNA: TGTGCCAGCTCACCCAAAGCCGGGACTAGCAGCCAAGAGACCCAGTACTTC
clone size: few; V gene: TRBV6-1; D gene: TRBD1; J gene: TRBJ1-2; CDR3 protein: CASRTQGEGGYTF; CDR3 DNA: TGTGCCAGCAGGACGCAGGGGGAAGGTGGCTACACCTTC
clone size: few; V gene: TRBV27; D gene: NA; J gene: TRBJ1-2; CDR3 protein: CASSSRAKYGYTF; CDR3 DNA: TGTGCCAGCAGTTCCAGGGCCAAATATGGCTACACCTTC
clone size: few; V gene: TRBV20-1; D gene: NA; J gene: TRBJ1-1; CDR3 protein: CSARDPTHTTEAFF; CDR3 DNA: TGCAGTGCTAGAGATCCGACGCATACCACTGAAGCTTTCTTT
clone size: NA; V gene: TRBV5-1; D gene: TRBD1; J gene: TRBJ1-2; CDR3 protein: CASSLEEGAGYGYTF; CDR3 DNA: TGCGCCAGCAGCTTGGAGGAGGGGGCGGGCTATGGCTACACCTTC
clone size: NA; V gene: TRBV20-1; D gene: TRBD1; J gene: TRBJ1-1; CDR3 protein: CSARQGNTEAFF; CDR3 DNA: TGCAGTGCTCGACAGGGGAACACTGAAGCTTTCTTT
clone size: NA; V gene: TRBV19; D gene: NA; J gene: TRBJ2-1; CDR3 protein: CASSIRGAQKNEQFF; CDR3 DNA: TGTGCCAGTAGTATTCGGGGGGCTCAAAAGAATGAGCAGTTCTTC
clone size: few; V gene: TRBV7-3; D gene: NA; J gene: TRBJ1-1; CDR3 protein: CASSLSVGGAEAFF; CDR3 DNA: TGTGCCAGCAGCCTATCCGTTGGGGGCGCTGAAGCTTTCTTT
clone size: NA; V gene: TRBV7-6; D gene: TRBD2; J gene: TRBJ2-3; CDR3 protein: CASSLSGGRTFGTQYF; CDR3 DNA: TGTGCCAGCAGCTTATCAGGCGGGAGAACGTTTGGAACGCAGTATTTT
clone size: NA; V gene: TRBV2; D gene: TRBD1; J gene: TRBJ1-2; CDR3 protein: CASSDPGGLRGYTF; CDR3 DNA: TGTGCCAGCAGTGACCCAGGGGGACTACGGGGCTACACCTTC
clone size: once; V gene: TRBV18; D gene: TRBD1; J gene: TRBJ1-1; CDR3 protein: CASSPRTGTASVVFF; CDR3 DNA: TGTGCCAGCTCACCGCGGACAGGGACGGCTTCTGTAGTTTTCTTT
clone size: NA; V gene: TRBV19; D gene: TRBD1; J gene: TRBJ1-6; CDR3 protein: CASSPAPGTGYNPPLHF; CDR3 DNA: TGTGCCAGTAGTCCTGCCCCCGGGACAGGGTATAATCCACCCCTCCACTTT
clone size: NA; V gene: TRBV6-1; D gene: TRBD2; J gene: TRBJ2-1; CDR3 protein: CASRLGLAGVHEQFF; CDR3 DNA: TGTGCCAGCAGACTCGGACTAGCGGGCGTTCATGAGCAGTTCTTC
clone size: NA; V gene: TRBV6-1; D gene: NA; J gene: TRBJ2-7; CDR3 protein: CASRAQVGEQYF; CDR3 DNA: TGTGCCAGCAGGGCTCAGGTGGGCGAGCAGTACTTC
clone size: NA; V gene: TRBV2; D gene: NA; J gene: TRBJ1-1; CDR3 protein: CASSGAGYTEAFF; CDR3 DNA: TGTGCCAGCAGTGGGGCAGGATACACTGAAGCTTTCTTT
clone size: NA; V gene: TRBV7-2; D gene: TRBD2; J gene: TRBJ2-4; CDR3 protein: CASSWAGTSGRLAAIQYF; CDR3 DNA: TGTGCCAGCAGCTGGGCCGGGACTAGCGGGAGACTCGCGGCCATTCAGTACTTC
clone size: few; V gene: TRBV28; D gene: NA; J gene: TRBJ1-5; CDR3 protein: CASSLVWQGSNQPQHF; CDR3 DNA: TGTGCCAGCAGTTTGGTCTGGCAGGGAAGCAATCAGCCCCAGCATTTT
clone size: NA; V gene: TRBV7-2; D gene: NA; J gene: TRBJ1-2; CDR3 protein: CASSLFRGENGYTF; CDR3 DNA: TGTGCCAGCAGCTTATTTCGGGGAGAGAATGGCTACACCTTC
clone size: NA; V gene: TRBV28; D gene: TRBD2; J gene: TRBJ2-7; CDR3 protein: CATTDLAGAHEQYF; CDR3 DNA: TGTGCCACGACCGACTTAGCGGGAGCCCACGAGCAGTACTTC
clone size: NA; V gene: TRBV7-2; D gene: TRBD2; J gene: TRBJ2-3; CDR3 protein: CASSTQAGAEADTQYF; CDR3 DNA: TGTGCCAGCAGCACACAAGCGGGAGCGGAAGCGGATACGCAGTATTTT
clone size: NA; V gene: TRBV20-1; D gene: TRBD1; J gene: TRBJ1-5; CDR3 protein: CSARDMDRGEQPQHF; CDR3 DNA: TGCAGTGCTAGAGATATGGACAGGGGCGAGCAGCCCCAGCATTTT
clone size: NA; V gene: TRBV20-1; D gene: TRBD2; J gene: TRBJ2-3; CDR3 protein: CSAVRTSGTDTQYF; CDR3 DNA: TGCAGTGCCGTTCGGACTAGCGGCACAGATACGCAGTATTTT
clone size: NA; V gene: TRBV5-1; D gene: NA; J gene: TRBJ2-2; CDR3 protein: CASSLDGWNTGELFF; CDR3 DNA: TGCGCCAGCAGCCTCGACGGATGGAACACCGGGGAGCTGTTTTTT
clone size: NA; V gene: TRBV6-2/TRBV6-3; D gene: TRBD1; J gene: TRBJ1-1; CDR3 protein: CASINPGTGNTEAFF; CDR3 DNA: TGTGCCAGCATCAATCCCGGGACAGGGAACACTGAAGCTTTCTTT
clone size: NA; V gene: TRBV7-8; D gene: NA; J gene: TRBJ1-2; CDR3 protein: CASSPGALANYGYTF; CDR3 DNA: TGTGCCAGCAGCCCCGGCGCACTAGCTAACTATGGCTACACCTTC
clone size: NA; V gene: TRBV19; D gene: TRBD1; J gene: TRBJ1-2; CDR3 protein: CASRPDRGPPPNGYTF; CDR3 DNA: TGTGCCAGTAGGCCGGACAGGGGGCCGCCCCCCAATGGCTACACCTTC
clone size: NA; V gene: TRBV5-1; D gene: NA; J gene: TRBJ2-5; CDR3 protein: CASSSAGDTGETQYF; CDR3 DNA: TGCGCCAGCAGCTCTGCGGGGGACACAGGAGAGACCCAGTACTTC